The 25 T cell receptor beta chains below were found in one sample sequenced in a study of CD8 T cells in Susac syndrome. It was with random hexamers that 0.5 to 1 ug RNA was reverse transcribed. TCRdb re-derived calls from the immunoSEQ multiplex PCR reads in MiXCR, one entry per CDR3 protein. This table holds 100,000 to 150,000 distinct CDR3 sequences, about 95% found once. Source material: CD4+ T cells from PBMCs. All receptors derive from a human donor in good health.

CDR3 sequence reads: CASTLDRGLVYGYTF. For the CDR3, the DNA is TGTGCCAGCACCTTGGACAGGGGGCTTGTCTATGGCTACACCTTC. This chain joins TRBV12-3 or TRBV12-4 and TRBJ1-2, with TRBD1 identical over 11 bases. V was pared by 7 bases and J by 4 bases, with 8 bases of the junction left unmatched. This CDR3 has 15 amino acids.

This chain links TRBV27 with TRBJ1-1, with unresolved D. Trimming removed 5 bases from V and 0 bases from J, with 7 bases in between. The CDR3 is 13 residues long. Germline V gene sequence: CDR1 MNHEY, CDR2 SMNVEV (reference sequence). The CDR3 DNA sequence: TGTGCCAGCAGTGGACGGTTGAACACTGAAGCTTTCTTT. Protein: CASSGRLNTEAFF.

This chain links TRBV5-4 with TRBJ1-4; TRBD1 is a possible D gene (5 bases). The CDR3 is 15 amino acids. Germline V CDR1 and CDR2: SGHNT, YYREEE (reference sequence). V lost 0 bases and J 4 bases, leaving 10 bases between the germline ends. CDR3 sequence (DNA): TGTGCCAGCAGCTTGGCTGGGGACCTTAATGAAAAACTGTTTTTT. It codes for CASSLAGDLNEKLFF.

The CDR3 here is CASSTRPPQETQYF. The CDR3 nucleotides are TGCGCCAGCAGCACCAGGCCCCCACAAGAGACCCAGTACTTC. The V gene is TRBV5-1, the J gene TRBJ2-5, with no clear D. Germline CDR1 SGHRS, CDR2 YFSETQ. V was pared by 4 bases and J by 2 bases, with 12 bases between. The CDR3 has 14 residues.

CDR3 region: CASNRQGMNTEAFF. CDR3 DNA: TGTGCCAGCAACCGACAGGGGATGAACACTGAAGCTTTCTTT. The chain combines TRBV3-1 with TRBJ1-1; 8 bases agree with TRBD1. The CDR3 loop spans 14 amino acids. The germline CDR1 and CDR2 sequences are LGHDT and YNNKEL (reference sequence). With 7 bases clipped from V and 0 bases from J, the junction kept 4 bases outside the gene matches.

The count of this clonotype is one. V usage is TRBV4-1 and J usage is TRBJ2-3; 9 bases align to TRBD2. Germline values: CDR1 MGHRA, CDR2 YSYEKL. The junction had 8 bases not matched to a gene; V was cut back by 2 bases and J by 2 bases. The length of the CDR3 is 17 residues. CDR3 sequence: CASSQRSGRLPTDTQYF. The CDR3 DNA follows: TGCGCCAGCAGCCAACGGAGCGGGAGGCTCCCCACAGATACGCAGTATTTT.

The rearrangement joins TRBV5-1 to TRBJ1-1; 7 bases are shared with TRBD1. The length of the CDR3 is 13 residues. The germline gives CDR1 SGHRS, CDR2 YFSETQ. V shed 4 bases and J 7 bases; nucleotides not matched to a gene: 7. Here the CDR3 DNA reads TGCGCCAGCAGCCACGACAGGGACCTTGAAGCTTTCTTT. The encoded protein is CASSHDRDLEAFF.

V usage is TRBV28 and J usage is TRBJ2-1, with 7 bases fitting TRBD2. With V trimmed by 6 bases and J by 3 bases, 8 bases remained unmatched. CDR3 length: 15 residues. CDR1 and CDR2 (germline): MDHEN, SYDVKM. The CDR3 DNA reads TGTGCCAGCAGATTAAAGTTAGCGGGCTACAATGAGCAGTTCTTC. This translates into CASRLKLAGYNEQFF. The variable domain in full, with the rest retrieved from reference TRBV28 and TRBJ2-1, is DVKVTQSSRYLVKRTGEKVFLECVQDMDHENMFWYRQDPGLGLRLIYFSYDVKMKEKGDIPEGYSVSREKKERFSLILESASTNQTSMYLCASRLKLAGYNEQFFGPGTRLTVL.

The chain couples TRBV5-1 to TRBJ2-5; no definite D call. V was pared by 0 bases and J by 5 bases, with 5 bases between. The CDR3 spans 12 residues. Germline V lookup: CDR1 SGHRS, CDR2 YFSETQ. The CDR3 region has the DNA TGCGCCAGCAGCTTGGACTTGGAGACCCAGTACTTC. Amino acids: CASSLDLETQYF.

This clonotype showed up just once. The rearrangement uses TRBV5-1 and TRBJ1-1; D not resolved. V was clipped by 0 bases and J by 0 bases, with 3 bases between them. The CDR3 is 13 amino acids. CDR1 and CDR2 (germline): SGHRS, YFSETQ. The CDR3 loop reads CASSLALNTEAFF. The CDR3 DNA reads TGCGCCAGCAGCTTGGCCCTGAACACTGAAGCTTTCTTT.

V usage is TRBV29-1 and J usage is TRBJ2-3; the D is unclear. Deletions cut 6 bases from V and 2 bases from J, with 15 bases between. Germline CDR1 reads SQVTM; CDR2 reads ANQGSEA. This CDR3 is built from 14 residues. The CDR3 DNA follows: TGCAGCGTCACGCTCGCAGCTTACACAGATACGCAGTATTTT. Protein sequence: CSVTLAAYTDTQYF.

This clonotype was counted once. This chain connects TRBV20-1 to TRBJ1-1; D unclear. The CDR3 has 13 residues. Germline-derived CDR1 and CDR2 are DFQATT and SNEGSKA (reference sequence). Trimming shortened V by 5 bases and J by 1 base, and 11 bases separated the two germline ends. This CDR3 is CSALDGRNTEAFF. The CDR3 DNA sequence: TGCAGTGCTCTGGACGGGCGGAACACTGAAGCTTTCTTT.

CDR3 amino acids: CSARDIQGEDKQETQYF. The CDR3 DNA reads as TGCAGTGCTAGAGATATCCAGGGAGAGGATAAACAAGAGACCCAGTACTTC. The V and J genes are TRBV20-1 and TRBJ2-5; D may be TRBD1 or TRBD2 (5 bases each). The germline V gene encodes CDR1 DFQATT and CDR2 SNEGSKA (reference sequence). V was trimmed by 0 bases and J by 2 bases, leaving 19 bases between them. This CDR3 spans 17 amino acids.

The chain combines TRBV24-1 with TRBJ2-2; D is perhaps TRBD1 (7 bases). CDR1 and CDR2 (germline): KGHDR, SFDVKD. CDR3 length: 16 residues. The V and J ends lost 4 bases and 3 bases respectively, with 14 bases between them. CDR3 nucleotide sequence: TGTGCCACCAGTGAATCAGGGGGGCCATACACCGGGGAGCTGTTTTTT. It yields the protein CATSESGGPYTGELFF.

This chain links TRBV6-2 or TRBV6-3 with TRBJ1-1; weak D call: TRBD1 (5 bases). This CDR3 spans 13 amino acids. V was pared by 8 bases and J by 5 bases, with 15 bases between. Germline CDR1 and CDR2: MNHEY and SVGEGT. The CDR3 protein is CASGGSRWTEAFF. DNA for the CDR3: TGTGCCAGCGGGGGGTCTAGGTGGACTGAAGCTTTCTTT.

The V gene is TRBV10-3, the J gene TRBJ2-5, with D possibly TRBD2 on 6 matching bases. The CDR3 length is 17 residues. Trimming removed 2 bases from V and 5 bases from J, with 21 bases in between. Germline loops: CDR1 ENHRY, CDR2 SYGVKD. DNA of the CDR3: TGTGCCATCAGTGAGCCCACCAAAGGGACTGTGTTGGAGACCCAGTACTTC. Amino acids: CAISEPTKGTVLETQYF.

V usage is TRBV2 and J usage is TRBJ2-5, with a possible D match to TRBD2 (5 bases). The CDR3 is 15 residues long. V was trimmed by 2 bases and J by 3 bases, leaving 13 bases between them. The germline V gene encodes CDR1 SNHLY and CDR2 FYNNEI. CDR3 amino acids: CASSEMGRGEETQYF. As DNA, the CDR3 is TGTGCCAGCAGTGAAATGGGGAGAGGTGAAGAGACCCAGTACTTC.

The chain links TRBV7-2 to TRBJ1-4; 7 nucleotides line up with TRBD1. This CDR3 region has 15 residues. In germline, CDR1 is SGHTA, CDR2 FQGNSA. Germline trimming cut 5 bases from V and 5 bases from J; bases unmatched to any gene: 8. This CDR3 reads CASSPRTGFNEKLFF. The DNA for the CDR3 is TGTGCCAGCAGCCCAAGGACAGGATTCAATGAAAAACTGTTTTTT.

The chain combines TRBV2 with TRBJ2-2; TRBD2 agrees at 7 bases. This CDR3 has 17 residues. V trimming: 5 bases; J trimming: 6 bases; junction bases outside the gene matches: 15. In germline, CDR1 is SNHLY, CDR2 FYNNEI. The CDR3 here is CASSNPSGPMGAGELFF. The CDR3 coding sequence is TGTGCCAGCAGTAATCCTAGCGGCCCCATGGGCGCCGGGGAGCTGTTTTTT.

V gene TRBV4-1 combines with J gene TRBJ2-6; 11 nucleotides line up with TRBD2. V was pared by 3 bases and J by 0 bases, with 7 bases of the junction left unmatched. In germline, CDR1 is MGHRA, CDR2 YSYEKL. The CDR3 is 19 amino acids. The CDR3 coding sequence is TGCGCCAGCAGCCATGCGGGACTAGCGGAGCGCTCTGGGGCCAACGTCCTGACTTTC. Its translation is CASSHAGLAERSGANVLTF.

This clonotype appeared a single time. V is TRBV3-1 and J is TRBJ2-2; 7 bases agree with TRBD2. Trimming at V came to 1 base and at J to 10 bases, leaving 6 bases not matched to a gene. Germline V gives CDR1 LGHDT, CDR2 YNNKEL (reference sequence). The CDR3 runs 14 residues. For the CDR3, the DNA is TGTGCCAGCAGCCAAGGGACTAGGGTGGAGGAGCTGTTTTTT. Amino acid sequence: CASSQGTRVEELFF.

This clonotype was counted a single time. The chain employs TRBV29-1 and TRBJ1-5, with a possible D match to TRBD1 (5 bases). CDR3 length equals 13 residues. From germline, CDR1 is SQVTM and CDR2 ANQGSEA. V was clipped by 5 bases and J by 7 bases, with 15 bases between them. The CDR3 bases are TGCAGCGTTCTCGACAGTCCGGGGCAGCCCCAGCATTTT. Protein product: CSVLDSPGQPQHF.

The chain links TRBV29-1 to TRBJ1-1; 8 bases are a match to TRBD1. The junction had 11 bases not matched to a gene; V was cut back by 8 bases and J by 6 bases. Looked up from germline, CDR1 is SQVTM and CDR2 is ANQGSEA. The CDR3 has 13 amino acids. CDR3 DNA: TGCAGCACACGACAGGGGACAGGCTCTGAAGCTTTCTTT. This encodes CSTRQGTGSEAFF.

The chain is built from TRBV6-5 and TRBJ2-2, with 7 bases that match TRBD1. CDR3 length: 17 residues. Germline values: CDR1 MNHEY, CDR2 SVGAGI. V gave up 2 bases and J gave up 1 base; unmatched junction bases: 7. The CDR3 region has the DNA TGTGCCAGCAGTTACCCACGGGGACAGAGGAACACCGGGGAGCTGTTTTTT. Translating it yields CASSYPRGQRNTGELFF.

This chain joins TRBV7-2 and TRBJ2-2; D unresolved. V shed 5 bases and J shed 3 bases, with 13 bases lying between them. The CDR3 has 15 amino acids. CDR1 is SGHTA, CDR2 FQGNSA, per germline. CDR3 bases: TGTGCCAGCAGCCTAGACCGTTTGTACACCGGGGAGCTGTTTTTT. The encoded protein is CASSLDRLYTGELFF.